The 22 T cell receptor beta chains presented below share a single source sample, sequenced in a study of T-cell memory formation after mild COVID-19. TCRdb redid the calling of the 5' RACE reads with MiXCR, one entry per CDR3 protein. The repertoire has about 200,000 distinct CDR3 sequences, 9% to 10% of them found once; the top ten carry around 3.3%. Sequencing was done on a sample of PBMCs or a T cell subset sorted from them (not recorded which). The receptor source for this set is a man between 18 and 35 years old who had mild COVID-19 (a few samples of this study predate the infection). Cell type and time point are not known.

The V and J genes are TRBV5-1 and TRBJ1-1, with D tentatively TRBD1 (5 bases). Germline assignment: CDR1 SGHRS and CDR2 YFSETQ. Trimming took 3 bases from V and 7 from J, leaving 13 bases between them. This CDR3 spans 13 amino acids. This chain's CDR3 is CASSWAGPNEAFF. CDR3 bases: TGCGCCAGCAGCTGGGCAGGGCCTAATGAAGCTTTCTTT.

This clonotype was observed at least ten times. The chain couples TRBV5-1 to TRBJ2-3; D perhaps matches TRBD2 (6 bases). Germline CDR1 SGHRS, CDR2 YFSETQ. V shed 4 bases and J shed 2 bases, with 11 bases lying between them. The CDR3 is 14 residues long. The CDR3: CASSPRGSTDTQYF. As DNA, the CDR3 is TGCGCCAGCAGCCCCCGGGGGTCCACAGATACGCAGTATTTT.

The table lists this clonotype with many counts. The genes are TRBV20-1 and TRBJ1-2, with D perhaps matching TRBD1 (5 bases). CDR1 is DFQATT, CDR2 SNEGSKA, per germline (reference sequence). The V gene lost 0 bases and the J gene lost 8 bases, with 13 bases spanning the gap. The CDR3 totals 13 residues. The CDR3 sequence: CSAREDSQGGYTF. Here the CDR3 DNA reads TGCAGTGCTAGAGAAGACAGTCAGGGCGGCTACACCTTC.

This clonotype was found a few times. The CDR3 spells CASSRGQRNIQYF. The CDR3 DNA reads as TGTGCCAGCAGCCGGGGGCAAAGAAACATTCAGTACTTC. This chain links TRBV7-9 with TRBJ2-4; either TRBD1 or TRBD2 may supply D (6 bases each). Per germline, CDR1 SEHNR and CDR2 FQNEAQ (reference sequence). CDR3 length: 13 amino acids. V was clipped by 5 bases and J by 6 bases, with 11 bases between them.

This chain links TRBV7-9 with TRBJ1-6; D remains ambiguous. This CDR3 spans 17 amino acids. Looked up from germline, CDR1 is SEHNR and CDR2 is FQNEAQ (reference sequence). The V gene lost 1 base and the J gene lost 3 bases, with 13 bases spanning the gap. The CDR3 sequence is CASSLGQAAIYNSPLHF. In DNA form, the CDR3 reads TGTGCCAGCAGCTTAGGGCAGGCGGCGATCTATAATTCACCCCTCCACTTT.

In this sample, this clonotype turned up a few times. This chain uses TRBV7-2 with TRBJ2-2; D perhaps matches TRBD2 (5 bases). With 1 base removed from V and 8 bases from J, the gap between germline ends came to 17 bases. Germline V CDR1 and CDR2: SGHTA, FQGNSA. This CDR3 comprises 16 residues. CDR3: CASSLVAERTMGELFF. The CDR3 nucleotides read TGTGCCAGCAGCTTAGTTGCGGAGCGGACGATGGGGGAGCTGTTTTTT.

V is TRBV18 and J is TRBJ2-4; 9 nucleotides align to TRBD1. The germline CDR1 and CDR2 sequences are KGHSH and LQKENI. The CDR3 is 16 amino acids. J was trimmed by 7 bases and V by 0 bases; bases with no gene match: 7. CDR3 residues: CASSPPTGGRWNIQYF. The CDR3 bases are TGTGCCAGCTCACCACCTACAGGGGGCCGATGGAACATTCAGTACTTC.

In this sample, this clonotype turned up many times. The V and J genes are TRBV6-1 and TRBJ2-7; tentative D call: TRBD1 (5 bases). Germline CDR1 and CDR2: MNHNS and SASEGT. Between the trimmed V and J ends, which lost 4 bases and 7 bases, there was a span of 17 bases. The CDR3 runs 14 residues. CDR3 amino acids: CASSVDSALSEQYV. The CDR3, as DNA: TGTGCCAGCAGTGTTGACAGTGCCCTGAGTGAGCAGTACGTC.

V usage is TRBV18 and J usage is TRBJ2-1; 7 nucleotides match TRBD2. The CDR3 has 16 amino acids. The V and J ends lost 6 bases and 3 bases, in that order; junction bases with no gene match: 11. From germline, CDR1 is KGHSH and CDR2 LQKENI. CDR3 sequence (DNA): TGTGCCAGCTCTCCGAAACCGGGACTAAACTACAATGAGCAGTTCTTC. Its translation: CASSPKPGLNYNEQFF.

This clonotype has just a few counts. This chain connects TRBV5-4 to TRBJ2-7; D tentatively reads TRBD1 or TRBD2 (5 bases each). Per germline, CDR1 SGHNT and CDR2 YYREEE (reference sequence). The CDR3 is made up of 12 amino acids. V was trimmed by 4 bases and J by 7 bases, leaving 12 bases between them. In DNA form, the CDR3 reads TGTGCCAGCAGCCGGGACCGACAGGAGCAGTACTTC. Residues: CASSRDRQEQYF.

At least ten counts were recorded for this clonotype. The chain carries TRBV7-2 and TRBJ2-7, with D possibly called TRBD1 or TRBD2 (6 bases each). The germline V and J ends were trimmed by 2 bases and 1 base, with 12 bases remaining between them. Germline V gives CDR1 SGHTA, CDR2 FQGNSA. The CDR3 sequence is 15 residues long. The CDR3 bases are TGTGCCAGCAGCTTAACGGGGGCACTATCCTACGAGCAGTACGTC. It translates to CASSLTGALSYEQYV.

The J gene is TRBJ2-1, the V gene TRBV6-2 or TRBV6-3; the match to TRBD1 covers 9 bases. This CDR3 region has 15 residues. V trimming: 6 bases; J trimming: 4 bases; junction bases outside the gene matches: 7. The germline gives CDR1 MNHEY, CDR2 SVGEGT. CDR3 sequence: CASSTGTGRYNEQFF. In DNA form, the CDR3 reads TGTGCCAGCAGCACCGGGACAGGGCGTTACAATGAGCAGTTCTTC.

This clonotype was counted ten times or more. This rearrangement joins TRBV2 to TRBJ2-6; D is unresolved. CDR1 and CDR2 (germline): SNHLY, FYNNEI. V gave up 5 bases and J gave up 0 bases, with 5 bases separating them. This CDR3 comprises 14 residues. DNA of the CDR3: TGTGCCAGCAGTCGAATCTCTGGGGCCAACGTCCTGACTTTC. Its protein is CASSRISGANVLTF.

The chain links TRBV5-1 to TRBJ1-1; 7 nucleotides agree with TRBD1. The V gene end was trimmed by 4 bases and the J gene end by 4 bases; junction bases not matched to a gene: 10. In germline, CDR1 is SGHRS, CDR2 YFSETQ. The CDR3 extends over 15 amino acids. CDR3 in DNA: TGCGCCAGCAGCGGAACAGGGGAGCTGGGCACTGAAGCTTTCTTT. It specifies CASSGTGELGTEAFF. Looking up the rest from reference TRBV5-1 and TRBJ1-1 gives the full variable domain: KAGVTQTPRYLIKTRGQQVTLSCSPISGHRSVSWYQQTPGQGLQFLFEYFSETQRNKGNFPGRFSGRQFSNSRSEMNVSTLELGDSALYLCASSGTGELGTEAFFGQGTRLTVV.

The chain couples TRBV6-5 to TRBJ2-7; D might be TRBD1 or TRBD2, each matching 5 bases. V lost 5 bases, J lost 1 base, and 15 bases lay in between. Germline lookup yields CDR1 MNHEY and CDR2 SVGAGI. The CDR3 contains 15 residues. The CDR3 coding sequence is TGTGCCAGCAGTCCACTTTGGGGGTTTTCCTACGAGCAGTACTTC. It is translated as CASSPLWGFSYEQYF.

J is TRBJ1-5 and V is TRBV20-1, with D perhaps TRBD1 (6 bases). The CDR3 has 12 amino acids. The germline V gene has CDR1 DFQATT and CDR2 SNEGSKA (reference sequence). The germline V and J ends were trimmed by 7 bases and 6 bases, with 13 bases remaining between them. The CDR3: CSGLLGGQPQHF. The CDR3 coding sequence is TGCAGTGGACTTTTAGGGGGTCAGCCCCAGCATTTT.

In its sample, this clonotype was seen many times. This chain joins TRBV27 and TRBJ1-6; 7 nucleotides match TRBD1. The CDR3 loop spans 13 amino acids. Germline values: CDR1 MNHEY, CDR2 SMNVEV (reference sequence). V lost 5 bases to trimming and J lost 8 bases; unmatched junction nucleotides: 3. The CDR3 reads CASSRQGDSPLHF. CDR3 nucleotides: TGTGCCAGCAGTCGACAGGGAGATTCACCCCTCCACTTT.

The chain joins TRBV9 to TRBJ2-2; D unresolved. V was cut by 2 bases and J by 7 bases, with 12 bases left in between. Germline V gene sequence: CDR1 SGDLS, CDR2 YYNGEE. This CDR3 comprises 14 residues. The CDR3 is CASSVVGQNGELFF. Written as DNA, the CDR3 is TGTGCCAGCAGCGTGGTCGGGCAGAACGGGGAGCTGTTTTTT.

This chain uses TRBV20-1 with TRBJ2-5, with D tentatively TRBD2 (5 bases). Per the germline V gene, CDR1 is DFQATT and CDR2 is SNEGSKA (reference sequence). This CDR3 has 13 residues. V was shortened by 5 bases and J by 5 bases, with 15 bases between the two germline ends. CDR3 amino acids: CSAHDTEVETQYF. The DNA for the CDR3 is TGCAGTGCTCACGACACGGAGGTCGAGACCCAGTACTTC.

This CDR3 reads CASTRSYANQPQHF. In nucleotides, the CDR3 is TGCGCCAGCACAAGATCCTACGCTAATCAGCCCCAGCATTTT. The chain is built from TRBV10-2 and TRBJ1-5, with D unresolved. This CDR3 comprises 14 residues. Germline-derived CDR1 and CDR2 are WSHSY and SAAADI. V gave up 7 bases and J gave up 4 bases, with 14 bases separating them.

The chain has TRBV5-1 and TRBJ1-2; the match to TRBD1 covers 10 bases. The CDR3 has 16 amino acids. V dropped 3 bases and J dropped 4; count of bases not matched to a gene: 9. CDR1 is SGHRS and CDR2 is YFSETQ in the germline V gene. This CDR3 reads CASSSTGGLGSYGYTF. The DNA for the CDR3 is TGCGCCAGCAGCTCGACAGGGGGCCTCGGGAGCTATGGCTACACCTTC. Looking up the rest from reference TRBV5-1 and TRBJ1-2 gives the full variable domain: KAGVTQTPRYLIKTRGQQVTLSCSPISGHRSVSWYQQTPGQGLQFLFEYFSETQRNKGNFPGRFSGRQFSNSRSEMNVSTLELGDSALYLCASSSTGGLGSYGYTFGSGTRLTVV.

Ten or more counts support this clonotype. The chain has TRBV5-1 and TRBJ2-3, with D unclear. Germline V gives CDR1 SGHRS, CDR2 YFSETQ. With 4 bases removed from V and 1 base from J, the gap between germline ends came to 10 bases. This CDR3 spans 14 amino acids. The DNA for the CDR3 is TGCGCCAGCAGCCCTCTCGAGGGCACAGATACGCAGTATTTT. Amino acids: CASSPLEGTDTQYF.